Listed below are T cell receptor beta chains from one sample, sequenced in a study of blood T cell repertoires in COVID-19. Produced via immunoSEQ multiplex PCR; TCRdb's table is partial and in-frame only. The sample lists a few hundred thousand clones, approximately 87% occurring once. What was sequenced was peripheral blood. These receptors all come from a woman in her forties or fifties with acute or convalescent COVID-19. Both conserved end residues are trimmed from each CDR3.

v_call: TRBV18; cdr3_aa: ASSPPFSRDNLI
v_call: TRBV6-6; cdr3_aa: ASMGHYGYT
v_call: TRBV11-2; cdr3_aa: ASSFESTEGNTIY
v_call: TRBV12-3/TRBV12-4; cdr3_aa: ASSSQENTEAF
v_call: TRBV7-2; cdr3_aa: ASSQFYEQY
v_call: TRBV19; cdr3_aa: ASSIKPGGYSEKLF
v_call: TRBV11-2; cdr3_aa: ASSLGASGMYEQY
v_call: TRBV5-6; cdr3_aa: ASSSTGRSSEQY
v_call: TRBV6-5; cdr3_aa: ATTRGLTSGGEQY
v_call: TRBV6-5; cdr3_aa: ASRIGQSVYGYT
v_call: TRBV19; cdr3_aa: ASSIRGLGGNNEQF
v_call: TRBV3-1/TRBV3-2; cdr3_aa: ASSQGPGKLF
v_call: TRBV5-1; cdr3_aa: ASSFGTGGENEKLF
v_call: TRBV11-3; cdr3_aa: ASSKRTGSNEKLF
v_call: TRBV15; cdr3_aa: ATSRDLVDRAGQPQH
v_call: TRBV7-2; cdr3_aa: ASSFTGTSGSDTQY
v_call: TRBV18; cdr3_aa: ASSQGGESNYGYT
v_call: TRBV29-1; cdr3_aa: SVSERAYGYT
v_call: TRBV19; cdr3_aa: ASSNRAGNEKLF
v_call: TRBV11-3; cdr3_aa: ASSLSTQNTEAF
v_call: TRBV12-3/TRBV12-4; cdr3_aa: ASSRGQFYEQY
v_call: TRBV24-1; cdr3_aa: ATSDFRTPGGYT
v_call: TRBV29-1; cdr3_aa: SVEEINYGYT
v_call: TRBV7-2; cdr3_aa: ASSSTGTGELF
v_call: TRBV11-2; cdr3_aa: ASSSPLSPLH
v_call: TRBV6-5; cdr3_aa: ASSTGRWYAGELF
v_call: TRBV10-3; cdr3_aa: ATKEGGGYT
v_call: TRBV7-9; cdr3_aa: ASSASGGRLTDTQY
v_call: TRBV7-2; cdr3_aa: ASGTSGGYNEQF
v_call: TRBV30; cdr3_aa: AWCSGFSYEQY
v_call: TRBV5-1; cdr3_aa: ASSLQGGPGGYT
v_call: TRBV24-1; cdr3_aa: ATSDPGQGAENEQF
v_call: TRBV2; cdr3_aa: ASSETRGGADQPQH
v_call: TRBV6-1; cdr3_aa: ASSEPDRVEQPQH
v_call: TRBV5-4; cdr3_aa: ASSATGLPYEQY
v_call: TRBV5-6; cdr3_aa: ASTRSLQASGNTIY
v_call: TRBV13; cdr3_aa: ASSYSGGAVEQF
v_call: TRBV6-6; cdr3_aa: ASSPWIWREGGDEQF
v_call: TRBV21-1; cdr3_aa: ASSREGRLDTDTQY